This T cell receptor (beta chain) originates from a study of cytomegalovirus exposure and HLA in healthy donors. Germline V gene data show CDR1 as LNHDA and CDR2 as SQIVND (reference sequence). The CDR3 is made up of 17 amino acids. V lost 4 bases, J lost 0 bases, and 6 bases stayed unmatched. This clone was counted only a few times. Its antigen is as yet unknown. Researchers ran the PCR with 60 Vbeta and 13 Jbeta primers. Source study methods: The authors later counted about 80 million unique TCR beta chains, about 11 million of them shared. Assay: immunoSEQ multiplex PCR; the TCRdb copy retains only in-frame clones and omits some. V and J calls plus clone size are reproduced from that table; the DNA served to infer D and trimming. The data show approximately 110,000 clones, with approximately 12% seen just once and about a sixth held by the top ten. Study-level findings and limits: The study recorded 164 TCR beta chains that were cytomegalovirus-associated. In terms of immune exposure information, only CMV serostatus was available.

This clonotype was sampled from a man aged 40-49 years in good health and CMV-seropositive. The rearrangement joins TRBV19 to TRBJ2-3; 11 bases match TRBD2. Specimen: PBMCs. Here the CDR3 DNA reads TGTGCCAGTAGTAGTCTAGCGGGAGGAGCTAGCACAGATACGCAGTATTTT. This gives the protein CASSSLAGGASTDTQYF.